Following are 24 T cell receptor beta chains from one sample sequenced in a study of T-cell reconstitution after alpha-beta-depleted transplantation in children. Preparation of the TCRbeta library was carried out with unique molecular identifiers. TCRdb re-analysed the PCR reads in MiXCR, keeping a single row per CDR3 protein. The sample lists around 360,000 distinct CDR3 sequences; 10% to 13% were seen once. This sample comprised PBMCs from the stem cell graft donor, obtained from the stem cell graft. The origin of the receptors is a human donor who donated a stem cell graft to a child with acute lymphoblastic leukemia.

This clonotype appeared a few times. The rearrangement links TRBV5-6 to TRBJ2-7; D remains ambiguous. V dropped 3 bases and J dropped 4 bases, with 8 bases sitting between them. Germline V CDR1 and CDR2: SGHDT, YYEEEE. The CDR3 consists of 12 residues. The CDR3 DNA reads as TGTGCCAGCAGCTCCCCTGGATACGAGCAGTACTTC. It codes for CASSSPGYEQYF.

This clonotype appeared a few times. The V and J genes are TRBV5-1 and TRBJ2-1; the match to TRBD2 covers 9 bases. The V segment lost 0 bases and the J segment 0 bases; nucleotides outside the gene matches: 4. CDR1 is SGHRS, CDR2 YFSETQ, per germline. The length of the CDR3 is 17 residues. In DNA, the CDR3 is TGCGCCAGCAGCTTGGCCCTTAGCGGGAGCTCCTACAATGAGCAGTTCTTC. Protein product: CASSLALSGSSYNEQFF.

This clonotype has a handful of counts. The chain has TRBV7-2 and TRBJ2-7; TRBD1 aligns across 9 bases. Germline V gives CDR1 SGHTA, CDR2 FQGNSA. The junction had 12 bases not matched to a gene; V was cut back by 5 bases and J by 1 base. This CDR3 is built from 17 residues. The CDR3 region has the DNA TGTGCCAGCAGCATCCCACCTGACAGGGGGTCGTCCTACGAGCAGTACTTC. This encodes CASSIPPDRGSSYEQYF.

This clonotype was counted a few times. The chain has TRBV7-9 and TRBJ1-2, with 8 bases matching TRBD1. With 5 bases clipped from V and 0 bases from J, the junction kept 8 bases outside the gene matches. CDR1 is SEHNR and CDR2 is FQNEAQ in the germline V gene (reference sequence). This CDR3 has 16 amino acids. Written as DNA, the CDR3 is TGTGCCAGCAGCCCCCTTGGACAGGGCCCTAACTATGGCTACACCTTC. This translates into CASSPLGQGPNYGYTF.

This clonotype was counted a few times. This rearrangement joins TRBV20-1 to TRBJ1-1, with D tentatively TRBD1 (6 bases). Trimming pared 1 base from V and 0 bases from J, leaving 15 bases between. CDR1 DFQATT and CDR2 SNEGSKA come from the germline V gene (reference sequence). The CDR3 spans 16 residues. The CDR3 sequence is CSARGVPGQLNTEAFF. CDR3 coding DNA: TGCAGTGCTAGAGGGGTACCGGGACAACTGAACACTGAAGCTTTCTTT.

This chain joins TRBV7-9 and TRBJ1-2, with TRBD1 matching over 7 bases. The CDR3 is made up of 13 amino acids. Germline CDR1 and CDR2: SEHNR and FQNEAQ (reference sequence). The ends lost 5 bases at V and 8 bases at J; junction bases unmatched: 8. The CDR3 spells CASSNGAGGGYTF. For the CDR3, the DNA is TGTGCCAGCAGCAACGGGGCAGGGGGAGGCTACACCTTC.

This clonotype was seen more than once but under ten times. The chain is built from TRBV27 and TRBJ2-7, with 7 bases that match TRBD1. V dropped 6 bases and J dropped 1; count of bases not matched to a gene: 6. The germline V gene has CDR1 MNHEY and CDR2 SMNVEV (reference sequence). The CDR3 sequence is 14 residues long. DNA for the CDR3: TGTGCCAGCAGACGACAGGGTCTGTCCTACGAGCAGTACTTC. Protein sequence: CASRRQGLSYEQYF.

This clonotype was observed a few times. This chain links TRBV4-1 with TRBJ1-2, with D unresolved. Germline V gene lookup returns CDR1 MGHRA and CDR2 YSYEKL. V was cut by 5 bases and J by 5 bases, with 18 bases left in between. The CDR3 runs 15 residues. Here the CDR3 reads CASSKSGPSWYGYTF. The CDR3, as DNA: TGCGCCAGCAGCAAATCAGGACCGTCTTGGTATGGCTACACCTTC.

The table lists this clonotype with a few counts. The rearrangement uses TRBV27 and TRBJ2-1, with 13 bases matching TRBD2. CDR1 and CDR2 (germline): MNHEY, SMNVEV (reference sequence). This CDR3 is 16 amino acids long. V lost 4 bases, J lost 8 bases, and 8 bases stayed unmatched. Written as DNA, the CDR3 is TGTGCCAGCAGTTCAGGACTAGCGGGAGTAACGCATGAGCAGTTCTTC. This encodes CASSSGLAGVTHEQFF.

CDR3 amino acids: CASSPKTSGRIPPRTQYF. The CDR3 DNA sequence: TGTGCCAGCAGCCCCAAGACTAGCGGGAGGATCCCCCCGCGGACCCAGTACTTC. This chain uses TRBV11-1 with TRBJ2-5, with TRBD2 matching over 13 bases. The CDR3 loop spans 18 amino acids. CDR1 SGHAT and CDR2 FQDESV come from the germline V gene (reference sequence). The junction had 16 bases not matched to a gene; V was cut back by 5 bases and J by 7 bases. Based on the CDR3 plus reference TRBV11-1 and TRBJ2-5, the full variable domain is EAEVAQSPRYKITEKSQAVAFWCDPISGHATLYWYRQILGQGPELLVQFQDESVVDDSQLPKDRFSAERLKGVDSTLKIQPAELGDSAMYLCASSPKTSGRIPPRTQYFGPGTRLLVL.

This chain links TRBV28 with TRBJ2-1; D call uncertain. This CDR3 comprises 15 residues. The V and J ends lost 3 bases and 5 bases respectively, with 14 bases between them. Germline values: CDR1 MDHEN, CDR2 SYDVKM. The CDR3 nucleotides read TGTGCCAGCAGTTTCGGACGGTCGGTTAACAATGAGCAGTTCTTC. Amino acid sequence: CASSFGRSVNNEQFF.

The CDR3 DNA reads TGTGCCAGCAGCTTCAACAGGGGCCACACTGAAGCTTTCTTT. This sequence encodes CASSFNRGHTEAFF. The chain carries TRBV7-2 and TRBJ1-1, with TRBD1 identical over 7 bases. CDR1 is SGHTA and CDR2 is FQGNSA in the germline V gene. V was clipped by 3 bases and J by 3 bases; unmatched bases: 4. This CDR3 spans 14 amino acids.

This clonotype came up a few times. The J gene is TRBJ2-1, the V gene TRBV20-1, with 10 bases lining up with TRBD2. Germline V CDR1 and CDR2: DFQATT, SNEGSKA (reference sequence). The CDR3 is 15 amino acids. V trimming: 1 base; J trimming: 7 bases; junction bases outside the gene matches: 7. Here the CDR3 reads CSARAELAGPNEQFF. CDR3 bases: TGCAGTGCTAGAGCGGAACTAGCGGGACCAAATGAGCAGTTCTTC.

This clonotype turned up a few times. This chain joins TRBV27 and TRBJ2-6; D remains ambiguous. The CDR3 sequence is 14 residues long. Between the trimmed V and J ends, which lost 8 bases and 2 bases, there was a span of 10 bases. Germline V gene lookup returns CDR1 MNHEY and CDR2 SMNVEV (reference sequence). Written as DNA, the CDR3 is TGTGCCAGCGGCTACGGAGCTGGGGCCAACGTCCTGACTTTC. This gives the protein CASGYGAGANVLTF.

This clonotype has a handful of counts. CDR3 nucleotides: TGTGCCAGCAGCTTTTCCCCCCGCATGGACAGTACTGAAGCTTTCTTT. It specifies CASSFSPRMDSTEAFF. This rearrangement joins TRBV7-6 to TRBJ1-1, with D maybe TRBD1 (6 bases). V dropped 3 bases and J dropped 5 bases, with 19 bases sitting between them. Germline lookup yields CDR1 SGHVS and CDR2 FNYEAQ. The CDR3 loop spans 16 amino acids.

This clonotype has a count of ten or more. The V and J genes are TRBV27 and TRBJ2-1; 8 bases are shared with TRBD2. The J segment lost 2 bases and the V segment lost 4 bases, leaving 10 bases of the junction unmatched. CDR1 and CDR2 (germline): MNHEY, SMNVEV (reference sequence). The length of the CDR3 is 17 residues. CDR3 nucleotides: TGTGCCAGCAGTTCCCCCAGCGGGAGATCCCCCTACAATGAGCAGTTCTTC. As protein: CASSSPSGRSPYNEQFF.

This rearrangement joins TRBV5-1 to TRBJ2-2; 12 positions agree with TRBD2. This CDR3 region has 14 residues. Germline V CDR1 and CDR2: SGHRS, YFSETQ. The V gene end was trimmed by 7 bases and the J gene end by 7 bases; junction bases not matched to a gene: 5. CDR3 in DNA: TGCGCCAGCTCTAGCGGGAGGGCCGGCGGGGAGCTGTTTTTT. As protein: CASSSGRAGGELFF.

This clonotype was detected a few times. CDR3: CASSRRLAGGPYEQYF. In DNA form, the CDR3 reads TGTGCCAGCAGCCGCAGACTAGCGGGAGGGCCTTACGAGCAGTACTTC. V usage is TRBV27 and J usage is TRBJ2-7, with TRBD2 matching 14 bases. Trimming removed 6 bases from V and 4 bases from J; junction bases left unmatched: 8. The CDR3 spans 16 residues. CDR1 is MNHEY, CDR2 SMNVEV, per germline (reference sequence).

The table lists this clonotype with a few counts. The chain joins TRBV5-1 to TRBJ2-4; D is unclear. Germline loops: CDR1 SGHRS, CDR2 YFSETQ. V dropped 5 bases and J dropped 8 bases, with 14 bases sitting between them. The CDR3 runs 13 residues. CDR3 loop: CASRWNSLDIQYF. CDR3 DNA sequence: TGCGCCAGCAGATGGAACAGCCTTGACATTCAGTACTTC.

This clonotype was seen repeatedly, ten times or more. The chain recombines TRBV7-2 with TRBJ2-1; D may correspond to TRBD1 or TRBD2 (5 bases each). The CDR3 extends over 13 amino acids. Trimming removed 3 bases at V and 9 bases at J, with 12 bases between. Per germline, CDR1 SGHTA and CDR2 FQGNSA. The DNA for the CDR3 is TGTGCCAGCAGCTTCGCTGGGGGAGCTGAGCAGTTCTTC. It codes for CASSFAGGAEQFF. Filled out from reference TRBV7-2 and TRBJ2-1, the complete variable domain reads GAGVSQSPSNKVTEKGKDVELRCDPISGHTALYWYRQSLGQGLEFLIYFQGNSAPDKSGLPSDRFSAERTGGSVSTLTIQRTQQEDSAVYLCASSFAGGAEQFFGPGTRLTVL.

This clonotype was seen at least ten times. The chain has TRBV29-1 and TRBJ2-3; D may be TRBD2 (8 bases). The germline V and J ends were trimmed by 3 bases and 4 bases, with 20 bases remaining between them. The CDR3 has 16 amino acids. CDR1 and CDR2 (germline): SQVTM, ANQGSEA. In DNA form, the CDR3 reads TGCAGCGTTGAGGGGACAGATATCGGGGGGGCAGATACGCAGTATTTT. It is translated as CSVEGTDIGGADTQYF.

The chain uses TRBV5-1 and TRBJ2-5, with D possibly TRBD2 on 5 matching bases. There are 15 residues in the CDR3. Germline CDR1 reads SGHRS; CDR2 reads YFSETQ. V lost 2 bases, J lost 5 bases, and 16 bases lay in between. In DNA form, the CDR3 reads TGCGCCAGCAGCTTTGGGCAGGCGGGTCGGGAGACCCAGTACTTC. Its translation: CASSFGQAGRETQYF.

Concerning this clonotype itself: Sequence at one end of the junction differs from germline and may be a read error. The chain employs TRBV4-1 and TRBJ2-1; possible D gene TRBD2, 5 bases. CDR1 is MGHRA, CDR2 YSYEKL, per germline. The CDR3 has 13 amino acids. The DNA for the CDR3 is TGCGCCAGCAGCCAAATACTAGATGCTGAGCGGTTCTTC. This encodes CASSQILDAERFF.

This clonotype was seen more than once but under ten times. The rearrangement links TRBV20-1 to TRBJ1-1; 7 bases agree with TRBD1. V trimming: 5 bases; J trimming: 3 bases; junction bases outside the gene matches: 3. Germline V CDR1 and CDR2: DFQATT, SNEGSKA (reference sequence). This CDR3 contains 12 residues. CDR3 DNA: TGCAGTGCTTGGGACAGCCACACTGAAGCTTTCTTT. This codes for CSAWDSHTEAFF.